The 28 T cell receptor beta chains presented below share a single source sample, sequenced in a study of shared clonotypes between healthy human individuals. Profiled with immunoSEQ multiplex PCR; TCRdb holds only in-frame clones, not every one. Among roughly 2.5 million clones listed, approximately 90% were seen once. What was sequenced was naive CD4+ T cells sorted from blood. This sample's subset: CD45RA+ positively selected. These receptors were taken from a man younger than 30 in good health.

The chain joins TRBV4-1 to TRBJ2-2; no clear D. Germline V lookup: CDR1 MGHRA, CDR2 YSYEKL. The CDR3 contains 16 residues. Trimming pared 1 base from V and 1 base from J, leaving 10 bases between. The CDR3 sequence is CASSQVVAQNTGELFF. Written as DNA, the CDR3 is TGCGCCAGCAGCCAAGTTGTCGCGCAGAACACCGGGGAGCTGTTTTTT.

This chain uses TRBV10-3 with TRBJ2-2; TRBD2 is a possible D gene (6 bases). Trimming shortened V by 6 bases and J by 6 bases, and 11 bases separated the two germline ends. The CDR3 contains 13 residues. Germline loops: CDR1 ENHRY, CDR2 SYGVKD. Here the CDR3 reads CAISGGGSGELFF. For the CDR3, the DNA is TGTGCCATCAGCGGTGGGGGGTCCGGGGAGCTGTTTTTT.

This sequence joins TRBV6-1 and TRBJ1-1; no clear D. Germline CDR1 MNHNS, CDR2 SASEGT. The germline V and J ends were trimmed by 2 bases and 10 bases, with 11 bases remaining between them. The CDR3 runs 12 residues. The DNA of the CDR3 is TGTGCCAGCAGTGAACAGAAGGGTGCAGCTTTCTTT. Translated, it gives CASSEQKGAAFF.

The chain is built from TRBV5-1 and TRBJ2-7; 10 nucleotides align to TRBD2. Trimming cost V 3 bases and J 1 base; bases outside gene matches: 7. Germline CDR1 reads SGHRS; CDR2 reads YFSETQ. This CDR3 has 16 residues. The CDR3 DNA reads as TGCGCCAGCAGCTGGACCCTAGCGGGAGCGTCCTACGAGCAGTACTTC. It translates to CASSWTLAGASYEQYF.

The rearrangement uses TRBV2 and TRBJ2-3; 8 bases match TRBD2. The CDR3 covers 13 residues. Losses at the gene ends were 7 bases for V and 6 bases for J; bases not matched to a gene: 6. Germline lookup yields CDR1 SNHLY and CDR2 FYNNEI. CDR3 loop: CASILAGRDTQYF. The DNA for the CDR3 is TGTGCCAGCATCTTAGCGGGACGGGATACGCAGTATTTT.

This sequence joins TRBV4-3 and TRBJ2-7; D is unresolved. V lost 4 bases to trimming and J lost 3 bases, with 10 bases between them. Germline V gene sequence: CDR1 LGHNA, CDR2 YSLEER. CDR3 length equals 13 residues. For the CDR3, the DNA is TGCGCCAGCAGCCCCAGTTCCGGCTACGAGCAGTACTTC. Residues: CASSPSSGYEQYF.

This clone appeared a single time. The J gene is TRBJ2-3, the V gene TRBV6-5; D not certain. V was clipped by 7 bases and J by 4 bases, with 15 bases between them. Germline values: CDR1 MNHEY, CDR2 SVGAGI. The CDR3 extends over 14 amino acids. The CDR3 spells CASTPQARADTQYF. The CDR3, as DNA: TGTGCCAGCACCCCCCAAGCGCGTGCAGATACGCAGTATTTT.

On this clone: Other DNA sequences within the sample encode an identical CDR3. This rearrangement joins TRBV5-4 to TRBJ2-3; maybe TRBD2 (5 bases). There are 14 residues in the CDR3. Trimming removed 0 bases at V and 1 base at J, with 6 bases between. CDR1 and CDR2 (germline): SGHNT, YYREEE (reference sequence). The DNA for the CDR3 is TGTGCCAGCAGCTTGGACGGGGGCACAGATACGCAGTATTTT. Protein sequence: CASSLDGGTDTQYF.

About this clone: The identical CDR3 is also encoded by other nucleotide sequences in the sample. The chain joins TRBV2 to TRBJ1-1; D is uncertain. In germline, CDR1 is SNHLY, CDR2 FYNNEI. The CDR3 consists of 15 residues. V lost 2 bases and J 1 base, leaving 11 bases between the germline ends. In DNA, the CDR3 is TGTGCCAGCAGTGAACTTGGGCACGGGAACACTGAAGCTTTCTTT. Encoded protein: CASSELGHGNTEAFF.

This chain connects TRBV4-1 to TRBJ1-6; TRBD1 is a possible D gene (5 bases). Germline values: CDR1 MGHRA, CDR2 YSYEKL. Trimming took 10 bases from V and 7 from J, leaving 17 bases between them. The CDR3 contains 14 residues. CDR3 region: CATRLQGGNSPLHF. For the CDR3, the DNA is TGCGCCACCAGGTTGCAGGGAGGAAATTCACCCCTCCACTTT.

The chain links TRBV6-5 to TRBJ2-2, with 8 bases fitting TRBD2. The V gene end was trimmed by 2 bases and the J gene end by 3 bases; junction bases not matched to a gene: 5. Germline values: CDR1 MNHEY, CDR2 SVGAGI. This CDR3 contains 16 residues. CDR3 nucleotide sequence: TGTGCCAGCAGTTACCTACCGGGACTAGACACCGGGGAGCTGTTTTTT. Amino acids: CASSYLPGLDTGELFF.

The chain is built from TRBV6-6 and TRBJ2-7; D unresolved. With 1 base removed from V and 3 bases from J, the gap between germline ends came to 10 bases. This CDR3 region has 14 residues. CDR1 MNHNY and CDR2 SVGAGI come from the germline V gene (reference sequence). The CDR3 bases are TGTGCCAGCAGTTACTTACAAGGGATCTACGAGCAGTACTTC. Translated: CASSYLQGIYEQYF.

Remarks on this clone: This specimen includes other DNA sequences encoding the same CDR3. J is TRBJ1-6 and V is TRBV5-1; D unresolved. Per germline, CDR1 SGHRS and CDR2 YFSETQ. The CDR3 is 14 amino acids. V gave up 0 bases and J gave up 5 bases, with 6 bases separating them. This CDR3 reads CASSLGQDNSPLHF. DNA for the CDR3: TGCGCCAGCAGCTTGGGGCAAGATAATTCACCCCTCCACTTT.

The chain carries TRBV10-3 and TRBJ2-7, with D unclear. CDR1 is ENHRY and CDR2 is SYGVKD in the germline V gene. This CDR3 region has 17 residues. Trimming removed 6 bases at V and 2 bases at J, with 23 bases between. The CDR3 spells CAISGLSNPPHTYEQYF. CDR3 in DNA: TGTGCCATCAGCGGGTTAAGTAATCCCCCGCACACCTACGAGCAGTACTTC.

The chain employs TRBV7-8 and TRBJ2-7; D is uncertain. Trimming cost V 2 bases and J 1 base, with 12 bases left between them. This CDR3 comprises 15 residues. CDR1 is SGHVS, CDR2 FQNEAQ, per germline. The CDR3 spells CASSLRDSLSYEQYF. CDR3 in DNA: TGTGCCAGCAGCTTAAGGGATTCTCTATCCTACGAGCAGTACTTC.

This chain uses TRBV7-2 with TRBJ1-5; D is unclear. V lost 0 bases, J lost 4 bases, and 10 bases lay in between. Looked up from germline, CDR1 is SGHTA and CDR2 is FQGNSA. The CDR3 is 15 residues long. The CDR3 DNA sequence: TGTGCCAGCAGCTTAGCGGTCGCGGGTAATCAGCCCCAGCATTTT. This translates into CASSLAVAGNQPQHF.

V usage is TRBV18 and J usage is TRBJ1-5; 8 bases agree with TRBD1. The J segment lost 11 bases and the V segment lost 2 bases, leaving 8 bases of the junction unmatched. This CDR3 has 14 amino acids. The V gene's germline CDR1 is KGHSH and CDR2 LQKENI. The CDR3 bases are TGTGCCAGCTCACCAACGGGACAGGTGAACACCCAGCATTTT. Translating gives CASSPTGQVNTQHF.

The chain employs TRBV30 and TRBJ2-1, with TRBD2 matching over 7 bases. CDR3 length: 16 residues. With V trimmed by 4 bases and J by 1 base, 10 bases remained unmatched. Germline values: CDR1 GTSNPN, CDR2 SVGIG (reference sequence). CDR3 in amino acids: CAWTPGLAASYNEQFF. The CDR3 DNA sequence: TGTGCCTGGACCCCCGGGCTAGCGGCTTCCTACAATGAGCAGTTCTTC.

The rearrangement uses TRBV7-9 and TRBJ2-1; D may be TRBD2 (6 bases). This CDR3 is 17 amino acids long. CDR1 and CDR2 from the germline V gene are SEHNR and FQNEAQ (reference sequence). V lost 4 bases to trimming and J lost 0 bases, with 16 bases between them. In DNA, the CDR3 is TGTGCCAGCAGCTCGTACCGGGGGATTCTCTCCTACAATGAGCAGTTCTTC. Translated: CASSSYRGILSYNEQFF.

The genes are TRBV5-1 and TRBJ2-3; 8 bases are shared with TRBD2. Germline CDR1 SGHRS, CDR2 YFSETQ. The CDR3 extends over 15 amino acids. J was trimmed by 4 bases and V by 4 bases; bases with no gene match: 8. The CDR3 region has the DNA TGCGCCAGCAGCCTCCCGGGACTAGATGCAGATACGCAGTATTTT. Translation: CASSLPGLDADTQYF. The full variable domain, with the rest looked up from reference TRBV5-1 and TRBJ2-3, is KAGVTQTPRYLIKTRGQQVTLSCSPISGHRSVSWYQQTPGQGLQFLFEYFSETQRNKGNFPGRFSGRQFSNSRSEMNVSTLELGDSALYLCASSLPGLDADTQYFGPGTRLTVL.

This chain links TRBV30 with TRBJ2-5, with 8 bases aligning to TRBD2. Germline CDR1 reads GTSNPN; CDR2 reads SVGIG (reference sequence). The CDR3 runs to 14 residues. V lost 3 bases to trimming and J lost 4 bases; unmatched junction nucleotides: 7. The CDR3 loop reads CAWRGGGSGETQYF. CDR3 nucleotides: TGTGCCTGGAGGGGCGGGGGGTCTGGAGAGACCCAGTACTTC. Full variable domain (outside the CDR3, taken from reference TRBV30 and TRBJ2-5): SQTIHQWPATLVQPVGSPLSLECTVEGTSNPNLYWYRQAAGRGLQLLFYSVGIGQISSEVPQNLSASRPQDRQFILSSKKLLLSDSGFYLCAWRGGGSGETQYFGPGTRLLVL.

This chain joins TRBV5-1 and TRBJ2-7; D is unresolved. CDR3 size: 13 residues. Germline-derived CDR1 and CDR2 are SGHRS and YFSETQ. The V and J ends lost 3 bases and 5 bases respectively, with 12 bases between them. The CDR3 DNA is TGCGCCAGCAGCTCTAGGGAAATGGACGAGCAGTACTTC. Translating gives CASSSREMDEQYF.

The chain couples TRBV2 to TRBJ1-2; unclear D gene. The CDR3 is 14 residues long. The germline gives CDR1 SNHLY, CDR2 FYNNEI. V lost 4 bases and J lost 2, with 11 bases in between. The CDR3 protein is CASSAIFGNYGYTF. As DNA, the CDR3 is TGTGCCAGCAGTGCTATTTTTGGAAACTATGGCTACACCTTC.

This chain connects TRBV5-1 to TRBJ1-2; D might be TRBD1 (5 bases). The V end was cut by 3 bases, the J end by 1 base, with 16 bases between. Germline loops: CDR1 SGHRS, CDR2 YFSETQ. The CDR3 totals 16 residues. CDR3 sequence reads: CASSSGTMDLNYGYTF. CDR3 coding DNA: TGCGCCAGCAGCTCCGGGACGATGGACCTTAACTATGGCTACACCTTC.

The CDR3 sequence: CASSRDSYPYNEQFF. The CDR3 DNA follows: TGCGCCAGCAGCCGGGACAGCTACCCTTACAATGAGCAGTTCTTC. The V gene is TRBV5-1, the J gene TRBJ2-1; 7 nucleotides agree with TRBD1. CDR1 and CDR2 from the germline V gene are SGHRS and YFSETQ. CDR3 length: 15 residues. The ends lost 4 bases at V and 4 bases at J; junction bases unmatched: 8.

V gene TRBV7-2 combines with J gene TRBJ2-1; TRBD2 is a possible D gene (5 bases). Germline V gene sequence: CDR1 SGHTA, CDR2 FQGNSA. V shed 5 bases and J shed 6 bases, with 17 bases lying between them. There are 15 residues in the CDR3. For the CDR3, the DNA is TGTGCCAGCAGCCCATCCGGACTCGAGATCAATGAGCAGTTCTTC. Its protein product is CASSPSGLEINEQFF.

The chain joins TRBV5-1 to TRBJ2-7; the match to TRBD1 covers 9 bases. Germline-derived CDR1 and CDR2 are SGHRS and YFSETQ. The V gene end was trimmed by 1 base and the J gene end by 5 bases; junction bases not matched to a gene: 7. This CDR3 has 15 amino acids. CDR3 bases: TGCGCCAGCAGCTTGCTTACAGGGGGCCTAAACGAGCAGTACTTC. Its protein is CASSLLTGGLNEQYF.

The chain has TRBV10-3 and TRBJ1-3, with TRBD1 as a possible D gene (5 bases). Looked up from germline, CDR1 is ENHRY and CDR2 is SYGVKD. The V and J ends lost 6 bases and 2 bases respectively, with 11 bases between them. The length of the CDR3 is 14 residues. CDR3 residues: CAIRATEAGNTIYF. CDR3 coding DNA: TGTGCCATCAGGGCGACAGAGGCTGGAAACACCATATATTTT.